This TCR beta chain comes out of a study of blood T cells in healthy people across ages. This CDR3 has 17 residues. Germline assignment: CDR1 LGHDT and CDR2 YNNKEL (reference sequence). V lost 0 bases to trimming and J lost 2 bases, with 16 bases between them. Using a J-beta primer mix together with a sample-barcoded 5' primer, a second PCR was run for about 7 to 12 cycles. TCRdb passed the 5' RACE reads through MiXCR, listing each CDR3 protein once. The sample records 650,000 to 800,000 distinct CDR3 sequences, around 45% being singletons. This TCR was recovered from a man in his fifties or sixties in good health. The genes are TRBV3-1 and TRBJ1-2, with D hard to call. Sequenced material: blood. The CDR3 region has the DNA TGTGCCAGCAGCCAAGATCGGGTCACGGAAGACAACTATGGCTACACCTTC. Its protein product is CASSQDRVTEDNYGYTF.